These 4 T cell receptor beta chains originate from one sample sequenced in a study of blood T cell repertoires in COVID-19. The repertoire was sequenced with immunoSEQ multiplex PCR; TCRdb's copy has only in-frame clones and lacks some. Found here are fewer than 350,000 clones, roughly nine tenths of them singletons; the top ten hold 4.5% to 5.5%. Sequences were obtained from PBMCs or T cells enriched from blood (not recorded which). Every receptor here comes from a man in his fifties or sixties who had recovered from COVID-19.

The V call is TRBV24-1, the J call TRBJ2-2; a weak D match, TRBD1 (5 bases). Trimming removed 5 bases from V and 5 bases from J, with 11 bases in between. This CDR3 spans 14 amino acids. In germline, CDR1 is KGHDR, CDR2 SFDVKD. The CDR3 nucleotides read TGTGCCACCAGTGTCGCAGGGCGGACCGGGGAGCTGTTTTTT. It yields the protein CATSVAGRTGELFF.

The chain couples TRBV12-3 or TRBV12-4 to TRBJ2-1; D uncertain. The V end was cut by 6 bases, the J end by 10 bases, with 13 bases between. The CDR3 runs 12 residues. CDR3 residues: CASSRYQTEQFF. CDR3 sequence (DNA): TGTGCCAGCAGCCGCTATCAAACCGAGCAGTTCTTC.

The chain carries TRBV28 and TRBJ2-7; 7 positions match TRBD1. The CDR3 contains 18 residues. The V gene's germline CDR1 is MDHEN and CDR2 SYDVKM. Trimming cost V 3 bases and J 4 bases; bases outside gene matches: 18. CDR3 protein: CASSFHFINGDRGYEQYF. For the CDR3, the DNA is TGTGCCAGCAGTTTCCACTTCATAAATGGGGACAGAGGGTACGAGCAGTACTTC.

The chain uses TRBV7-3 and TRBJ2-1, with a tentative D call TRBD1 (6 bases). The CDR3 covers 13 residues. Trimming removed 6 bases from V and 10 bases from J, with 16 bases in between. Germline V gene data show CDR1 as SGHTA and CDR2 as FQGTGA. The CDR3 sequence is CASRSGQLWEQFF. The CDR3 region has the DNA TGTGCCAGCAGGTCGGGACAACTGTGGGAGCAGTTCTTC.